Listed below are T cell receptor beta chains from one sample, sequenced in a study of OX40 agonist ivuxolimab in advanced cancers. Clones were sequenced by immunoSEQ multiplex PCR, and TCRdb holds only the in-frame ones, with some missing. This sample yields 35,000 to 45,000 clones, of which 85% to 90% are seen a single time; 20% to 25% belongs to the top ten. Sequencing used CD4+ or CD8+ T cells sorted from blood, obtained in a trial of the OX40 agonist ivuxolimab. Every receptor here comes from an adult with an advanced solid tumor such as melanoma, head and neck, liver or kidney cancer. CDR3s include the opening cysteine and the closing phenylalanine or tryptophan. D genes are given only for firm matches. Not all rows give a size; the values are once, few, many and, for expanded clones, a class.

V	size	J	D	DNA	CDR3
TRBV30	-	TRBJ1-5	-	TGTGCCTGGAGTAGGGCGGGCGGTCAGCCCCAGCATTTT	CAWSRAGGQPQHF
TRBV7-8	-	TRBJ1-2	TRBD1	TGTGCCAGCAGCTTAGTGCGTCGTGGACAGGGCGGTGATTATGGCTACACCTTC	CASSLVRRGQGGDYGYTF
TRBV7-2	-	TRBJ2-7	TRBD1	TGTGCCAGCAACGGGGGGACAGGGGGCCTCTCCTACGAGCAGTACTTC	CASNGGTGGLSYEQYF
TRBV7-8	-	TRBJ2-3	-	TGTGCCAGCAGCTTCCTTCGGGGCAGCATGGTTACGCAGTATTTT	CASSFLRGSMVTQYF
TRBV15	-	TRBJ1-1	-	TGTGCCACCAGCAGAGATCCCGGGGCTGAAGCTTTCTTT	CATSRDPGAEAFF
TRBV12-1	many	TRBJ2-7	-	TGTGCCAGCAGCTTTGAGGGGACTAGCGGGGGGAAGTACGAGCAGTACTTC	CASSFEGTSGGKYEQYF
TRBV10-1	-	TRBJ2-2	-	TGCGCCAGCAGTGAGAGTGAACCCCGCGGAGTGGGGGAGCTGTTTTTT	CASSESEPRGVGELFF
TRBV4-1	-	TRBJ2-2	-	TGCGCCAGCAGCCCATATCAAGGGTCTAACACCGGGGAGCTGTTTTTT	CASSPYQGSNTGELFF
TRBV4-3	-	TRBJ1-1	-	TGCGCCAGCAGCCAAGATCAGCCGGGGGCGTTTGAAGCTTTCTTT	CASSQDQPGAFEAFF
TRBV29-1	-	TRBJ1-1	TRBD1	TGCAGCGTCGGGACAGGCAACACTGAAGCTTTCTTT	CSVGTGNTEAFF
TRBV7-9	few	TRBJ1-5	-	TGTGCCAGCAGCACCCGGTTCCAGGCCGAGCCCCAGCATTTT	CASSTRFQAEPQHF
TRBV7-6	-	TRBJ2-3	-	TGTGCCAGCAGTTTCAGGGAAAGGACAGATACGCAGTATTTT	CASSFRERTDTQYF
TRBV10-1	-	TRBJ2-2	-	TGCGCCAGCAGTGAACAGGGAGGGACCGGGGAGCTGTTTTTT	CASSEQGGTGELFF
TRBV5-6	-	TRBJ2-1	-	TGTGCCAGCAGCCCCCGTGGAGTGAGGAGCTCCTACAATGAGCAGTTCTTC	CASSPRGVRSSYNEQFF
TRBV27	-	TRBJ2-7	TRBD2	TGTGCCAGCAGCCCCACTGTTTTGACTAGCGGTACCTACGAGCAGTACTTC	CASSPTVLTSGTYEQYF
TRBV27	-	TRBJ1-1	-	TGTGCCAGCAGCCCCCGCAGGGCAGGCACTGAAGCTTTCTTT	CASSPRRAGTEAFF
TRBV7-9	-	TRBJ2-2	-	TGTGCCAGCAGCTACGATCTCACCGGGGAGCTGTTTTTT	CASSYDLTGELFF
TRBV7-3	-	TRBJ2-3	-	TGTGCCAGCAGCTTAGGGGCCGGGGATACGCAGTATTTT	CASSLGAGDTQYF
TRBV5-8	few	TRBJ1-1	-	TGTGCCAGCAGCAATCTGAGGGTGCAGACCACTGAAGCTTTCTTT	CASSNLRVQTTEAFF
TRBV10-3	once	TRBJ1-2	-	TGTGCCAGCAGCCCAAAAACCGGGGCCGCCTATGGCTACACCTTC	CASSPKTGAAYGYTF
TRBV18	-	TRBJ1-5	TRBD1	TGTGCCAGCTCAGCCGTACGACCTGGACAGGGTAAGGTTCATCAGCCCCAGCATTTT	CASSAVRPGQGKVHQPQHF
TRBV11-3	-	TRBJ1-1	-	TGTGCCAGCAGCTCGAGCGCGGTGAACACTGAAGCTTTCTTT	CASSSSAVNTEAFF
TRBV4-1	-	TRBJ2-3	TRBD2	TGCGCCAGCAGCCAACTAGCGGGGCCCACAGATACGCAGTATTTT	CASSQLAGPTDTQYF
TRBV6-5	-	TRBJ2-2	-	TGTGCCAGCAGTTCGTGGGACGGGGAAGACACCGGGGAGCTGTTTTTT	CASSSWDGEDTGELFF
TRBV5-4	-	TRBJ1-1	-	TGTGCCAGCAGCTTGACAGCGAACACTGAAGCTTTCTTT	CASSLTANTEAFF
TRBV9	-	TRBJ1-3	TRBD1	TGTGCCAGCAGCCCGACAGGGGAAGGAAACACCATATATTTT	CASSPTGEGNTIYF
TRBV11-2	-	TRBJ1-6	-	TGTGCCAGCAGCGCGACATCCTCCTATAATTCACCCCTCCACTTT	CASSATSSYNSPLHF
TRBV5-4	-	TRBJ1-1	TRBD1	TGTGCCAGCAGCCAGACAGGGGTGGCTGAAGCTTTCTTT	CASSQTGVAEAFF
TRBV11-2	-	TRBJ2-4	TRBD2	TGTGCCAGCAGCCCCTTCGGGGAGGGAAACATTCAGTACTTC	CASSPFGEGNIQYF
TRBV5-1	-	TRBJ1-1	-	TGCGCCAGCAGCTTGACAGGGACGCGAACCTACGAAGCTTTCTTT	CASSLTGTRTYEAFF